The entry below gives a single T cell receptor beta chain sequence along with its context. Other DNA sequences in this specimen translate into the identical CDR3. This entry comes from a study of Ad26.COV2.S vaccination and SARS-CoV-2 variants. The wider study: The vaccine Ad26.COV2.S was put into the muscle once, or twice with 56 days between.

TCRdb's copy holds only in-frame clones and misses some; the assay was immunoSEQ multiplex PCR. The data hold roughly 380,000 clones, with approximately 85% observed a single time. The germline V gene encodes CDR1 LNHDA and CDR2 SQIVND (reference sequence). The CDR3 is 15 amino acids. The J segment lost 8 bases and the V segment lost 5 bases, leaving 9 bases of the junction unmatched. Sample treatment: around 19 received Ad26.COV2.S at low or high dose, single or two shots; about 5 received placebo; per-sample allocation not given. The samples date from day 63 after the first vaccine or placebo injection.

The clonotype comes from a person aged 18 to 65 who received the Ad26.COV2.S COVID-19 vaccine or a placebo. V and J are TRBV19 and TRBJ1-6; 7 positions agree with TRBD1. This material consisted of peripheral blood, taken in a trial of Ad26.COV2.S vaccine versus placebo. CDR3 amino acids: CASSVGTGADSPLHF. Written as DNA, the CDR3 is TGTGCCAGTAGTGTGGGTACAGGGGCCGATTCACCCCTCCACTTT.